The rows below give T cell receptor beta chains drawn from one sample of a study of blood T cell repertoires in COVID-19. Assay used: immunoSEQ multiplex PCR; TCRdb lists only in-frame clones, some missing. In the table there are about 26,000 clones, around 90% of which are singletons. Sequenced material: peripheral blood. These receptors were collected from a man in his sixties or seventies with acute or convalescent COVID-19. Each CDR3 is given without its conserved first and last residue.

j_gene,v_gene,CDR3aa
TRBJ2-1,TRBV11-3,ASSLVTGGDNEQF
TRBJ1-3,TRBV27,ASSPAGFPSGNTIY
TRBJ1-5,TRBV7-8,ASSPDRGNQPQH
TRBJ2-1,TRBV12-3/TRBV12-4,ASSFVVRGEQF
TRBJ2-3,TRBV5-1,ASSLGGGSTDTQY
TRBJ2-5,TRBV2,ASTREETQY
TRBJ1-2,TRBV6-2/TRBV6-3,ASSYYGLYGYT
TRBJ1-1,TRBV18,ASSPRDRSDTEAF
TRBJ1-2,TRBV7-2,ASSLFQGDYGYT
TRBJ2-6,TRBV9,ASTHRDRNSGANVLT
TRBJ1-3,TRBV9,ASSGTASGNTIY
TRBJ2-5,TRBV9,ASSVEDYTQETQY
TRBJ1-2,TRBV7-9,ASSLDRGLGYT
TRBJ1-2,TRBV5-1,ASSLTADRVGGYT
TRBJ2-7,TRBV20-1,SAKGGYEQY
TRBJ2-7,TRBV5-4,ASSLWQGLAVLTYEQY
TRBJ2-7,TRBV7-2,ASIVGGGLSYEQY
TRBJ1-1,TRBV7-2,ASSSRDRREIEAF
TRBJ2-7,TRBV2,ASSDLQGIGYEQY
TRBJ1-6,TRBV7-8,ASSGIPPGRGSPLH
TRBJ1-4,TRBV19,ASSLGRSEKLF
TRBJ2-7,TRBV7-8,ASSLMALPTYEQY
TRBJ2-3,TRBV10-3,AISEGPGTNTDTQY
TRBJ2-2,TRBV3-1/TRBV3-2,ASSHGGPNAGELF
TRBJ2-1,TRBV9,ASSARQGGTLNEQF
TRBJ2-3,TRBV9,ASSVVLAGASDTQY
TRBJ2-2,TRBV21-1,ASSAGIRVIWREYTGELF
TRBJ1-5,TRBV3-1/TRBV3-2,ASTRGRRDQPQH
TRBJ2-5,TRBV6-2/TRBV6-3,ASSPPGQKETQY
TRBJ1-2,TRBV18,ASSLDPGFYT
TRBJ2-4,TRBV4-2,ASGNREFIQY
TRBJ1-2,TRBV27,ASSSGTGVRGYT
TRBJ2-7,TRBV5-8,ASELVPYEQY
TRBJ1-3,TRBV9,ASSGQGSGNTIY
TRBJ2-2,TRBV6-5,ASKREEELF
TRBJ2-1,TRBV6-2/TRBV6-3,ASSYKGENEQF
TRBJ2-7,TRBV28,ASSPKRSFTYEQY
TRBJ1-5,TRBV6-1,ASSERAGWGTYQPQH
TRBJ2-1,TRBV29-1,STSSGGYNEQF
TRBJ1-5,TRBV3-1/TRBV3-2,ASSQAGIPGQPQH
TRBJ2-1,TRBV19,AGRGGRRNEQF
TRBJ2-5,TRBV11-2,ASSVQYQETQY
TRBJ1-2,TRBV27,ASSLVGSNYGYT
TRBJ1-5,TRBV7-2,ASSFHHSDRGSNQPQH
TRBJ2-1,TRBV15,ATSNFGGGSSYNEQF
TRBJ2-3,TRBV7-7,ASSLRTSGTDTQY
TRBJ2-3,TRBV7-2,ASSPRLGLSTDTQY
TRBJ1-2,TRBV27,ASSRGQGGGYT
TRBJ2-7,TRBV21-1,ASSKDPRGEQY
TRBJ1-1,TRBV10-3,AISAGVNTEAF
TRBJ2-7,TRBV28,ASNLIGTNSYEQY
TRBJ1-5,TRBV7-2,ASSLRQGNQPQH
TRBJ2-7,TRBV5-6,ASSPTGGYSGSAYEQY
TRBJ2-5,TRBV18,ASSSTAQNPGGETQY
TRBJ1-1,TRBV7-8,ASSKTGTANTEAF
TRBJ1-6,TRBV7-3,ASSLVQDGDSPLH
TRBJ1-2,TRBV5-6,ASSFGPYGYT
TRBJ2-7,TRBV18,ASRSGTGISYEQY